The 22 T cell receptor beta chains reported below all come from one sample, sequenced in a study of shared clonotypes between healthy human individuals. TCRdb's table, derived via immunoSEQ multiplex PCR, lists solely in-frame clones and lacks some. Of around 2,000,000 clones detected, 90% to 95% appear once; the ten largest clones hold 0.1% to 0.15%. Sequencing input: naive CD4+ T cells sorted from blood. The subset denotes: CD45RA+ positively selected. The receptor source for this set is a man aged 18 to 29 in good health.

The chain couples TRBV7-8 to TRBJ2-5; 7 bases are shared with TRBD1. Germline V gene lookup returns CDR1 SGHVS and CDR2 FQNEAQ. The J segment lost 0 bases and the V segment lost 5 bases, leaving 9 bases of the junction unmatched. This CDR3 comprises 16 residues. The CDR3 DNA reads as TGTGCCAGCAGCGGGGAATACAGGGGACACCAAGAGACCCAGTACTTC. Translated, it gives CASSGEYRGHQETQYF.

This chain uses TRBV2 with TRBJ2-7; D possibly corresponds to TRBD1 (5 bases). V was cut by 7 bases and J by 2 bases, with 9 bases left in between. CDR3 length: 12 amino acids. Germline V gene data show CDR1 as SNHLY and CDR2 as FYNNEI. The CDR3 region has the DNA TGTGCCAGCAAACAGGCGCCCTACGAGCAGTACTTC. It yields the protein CASKQAPYEQYF.

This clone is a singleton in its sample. CDR3 DNA sequence: TGTGCCAGCAGTGCCGGGGCAGGGGAAAAACTGTTTTTT. This translates into CASSAGAGEKLFF. The chain combines TRBV6-4 with TRBJ1-4, with D tentatively TRBD1 (5 bases). Trimming took off 4 bases at V and 8 bases at J, with 11 bases between the two ends. Germline V gene data show CDR1 as MRHNA and CDR2 as SNTAGT. There are 13 residues in the CDR3.

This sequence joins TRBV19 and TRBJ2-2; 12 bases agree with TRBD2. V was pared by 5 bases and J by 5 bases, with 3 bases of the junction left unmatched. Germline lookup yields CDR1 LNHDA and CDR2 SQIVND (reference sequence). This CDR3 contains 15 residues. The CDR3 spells CASSRLAGETGELFF. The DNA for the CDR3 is TGTGCCAGTAGTCGACTAGCGGGAGAAACCGGGGAGCTGTTTTTT.

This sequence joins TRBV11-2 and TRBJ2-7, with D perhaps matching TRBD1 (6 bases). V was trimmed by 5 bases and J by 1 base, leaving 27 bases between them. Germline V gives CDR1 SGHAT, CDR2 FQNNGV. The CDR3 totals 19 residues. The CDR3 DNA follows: TGTGCCAGCAGCCTCTCCTTAAATCCCGGGACATCCGTTTCCTACGAGCAGTACTTC. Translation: CASSLSLNPGTSVSYEQYF.

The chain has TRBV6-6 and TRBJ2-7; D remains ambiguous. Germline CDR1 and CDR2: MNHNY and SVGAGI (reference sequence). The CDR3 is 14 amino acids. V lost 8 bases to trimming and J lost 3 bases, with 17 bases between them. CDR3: CASGTLELFYEQYF. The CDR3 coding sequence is TGTGCCAGCGGAACGCTAGAGCTTTTCTACGAGCAGTACTTC.

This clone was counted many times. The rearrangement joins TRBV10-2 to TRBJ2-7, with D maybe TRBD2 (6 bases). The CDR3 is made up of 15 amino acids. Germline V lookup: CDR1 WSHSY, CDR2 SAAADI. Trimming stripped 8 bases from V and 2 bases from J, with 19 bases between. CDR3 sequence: CASGLGTGLTYEQYF. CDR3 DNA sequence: TGCGCCAGCGGCCTTGGAACAGGACTAACCTACGAGCAGTACTTC.

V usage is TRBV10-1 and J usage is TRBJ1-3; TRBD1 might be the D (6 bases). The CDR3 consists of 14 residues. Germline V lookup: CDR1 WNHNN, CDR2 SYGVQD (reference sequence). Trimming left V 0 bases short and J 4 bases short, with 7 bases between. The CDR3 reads CASSESRGGNTIYF. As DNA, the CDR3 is TGCGCCAGCAGTGAGTCCAGGGGAGGAAACACCATATATTTT.

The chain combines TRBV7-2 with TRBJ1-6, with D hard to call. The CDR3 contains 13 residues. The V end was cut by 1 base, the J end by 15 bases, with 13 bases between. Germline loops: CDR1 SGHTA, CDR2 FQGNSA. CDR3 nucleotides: TGTGCCAGCAGCTTAGGGGCACGCAATGACCTCCACTTT. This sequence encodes CASSLGARNDLHF.

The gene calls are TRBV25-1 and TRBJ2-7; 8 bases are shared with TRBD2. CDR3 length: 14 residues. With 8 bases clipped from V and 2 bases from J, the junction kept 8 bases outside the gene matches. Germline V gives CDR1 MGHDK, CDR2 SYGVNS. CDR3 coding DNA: TGTGCCAGCGGGCAGGTCGGGGGGGCCTACGAGCAGTACTTC. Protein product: CASGQVGGAYEQYF.

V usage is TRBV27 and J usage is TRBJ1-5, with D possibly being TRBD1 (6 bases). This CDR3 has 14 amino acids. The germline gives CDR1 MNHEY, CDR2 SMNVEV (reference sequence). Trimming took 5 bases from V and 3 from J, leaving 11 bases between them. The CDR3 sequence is CASSGQFLNQPQHF. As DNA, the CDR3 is TGTGCCAGCAGTGGACAGTTCCTCAATCAGCCCCAGCATTTT.

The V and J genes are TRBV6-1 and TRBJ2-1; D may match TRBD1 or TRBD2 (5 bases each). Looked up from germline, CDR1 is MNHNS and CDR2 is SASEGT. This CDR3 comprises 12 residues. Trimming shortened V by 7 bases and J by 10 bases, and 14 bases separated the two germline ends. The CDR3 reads CASTWDAWEQFF. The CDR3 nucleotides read TGTGCCAGCACCTGGGACGCGTGGGAGCAGTTCTTC.

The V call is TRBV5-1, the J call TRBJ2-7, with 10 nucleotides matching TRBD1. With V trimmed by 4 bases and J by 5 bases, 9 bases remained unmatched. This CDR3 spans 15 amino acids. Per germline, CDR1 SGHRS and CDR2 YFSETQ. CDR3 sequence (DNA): TGCGCCAGCAGCCGGGAAGGGACAGGGGTCAACGAGCAGTACTTC. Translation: CASSREGTGVNEQYF.

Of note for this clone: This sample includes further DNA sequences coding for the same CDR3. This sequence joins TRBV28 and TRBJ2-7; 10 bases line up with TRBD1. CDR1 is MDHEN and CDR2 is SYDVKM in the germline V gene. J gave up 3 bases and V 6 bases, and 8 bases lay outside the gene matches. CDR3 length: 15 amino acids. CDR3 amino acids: CASSSSGTGVYEQYF. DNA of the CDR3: TGTGCCAGCAGCTCGTCCGGGACAGGGGTCTACGAGCAGTACTTC.

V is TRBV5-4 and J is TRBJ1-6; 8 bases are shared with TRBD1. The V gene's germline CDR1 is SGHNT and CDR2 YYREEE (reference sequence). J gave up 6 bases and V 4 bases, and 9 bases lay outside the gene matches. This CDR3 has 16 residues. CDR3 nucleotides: TGTGCCAGCAGCCCGACCGGACAGGGAATTAATTCACCCCTCCACTTT. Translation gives CASSPTGQGINSPLHF. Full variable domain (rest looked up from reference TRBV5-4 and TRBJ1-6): ETGVTQSPTHLIKTRGQQVTLRCSSQSGHNTVSWYQQALGQGPQFIFQYYREEENGRGNFPPRFSGLQFPNYSSELNVNALELDDSALYLCASSPTGQGINSPLHFGNGTRLTVT.

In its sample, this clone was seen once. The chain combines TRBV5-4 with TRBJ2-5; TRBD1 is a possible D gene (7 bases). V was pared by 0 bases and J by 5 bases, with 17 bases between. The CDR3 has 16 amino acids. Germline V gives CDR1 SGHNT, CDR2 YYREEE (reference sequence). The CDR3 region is CASSLAVAGGFETQYF. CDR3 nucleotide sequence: TGTGCCAGCAGCTTGGCCGTGGCAGGGGGGTTTGAGACCCAGTACTTC.

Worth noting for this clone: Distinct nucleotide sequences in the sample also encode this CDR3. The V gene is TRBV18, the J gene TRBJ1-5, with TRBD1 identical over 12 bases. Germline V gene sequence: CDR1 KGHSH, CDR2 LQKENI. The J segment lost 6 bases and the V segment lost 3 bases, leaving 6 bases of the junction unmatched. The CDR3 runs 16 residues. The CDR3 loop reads CASSPPGTGGIQPQHF. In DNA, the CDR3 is TGTGCCAGCTCACCCCCTGGGACAGGGGGCATTCAGCCCCAGCATTTT.

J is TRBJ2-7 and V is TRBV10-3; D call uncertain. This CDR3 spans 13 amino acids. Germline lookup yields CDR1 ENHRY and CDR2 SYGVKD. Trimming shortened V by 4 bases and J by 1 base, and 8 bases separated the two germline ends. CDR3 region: CAISVAESYEQYF. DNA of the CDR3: TGTGCCATCAGTGTGGCAGAATCCTACGAGCAGTACTTC.

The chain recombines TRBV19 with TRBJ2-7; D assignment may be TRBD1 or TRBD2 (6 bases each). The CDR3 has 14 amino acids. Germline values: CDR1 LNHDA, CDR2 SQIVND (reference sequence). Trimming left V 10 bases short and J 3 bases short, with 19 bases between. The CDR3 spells CATKTTEGGYEQYF. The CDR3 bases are TGTGCCACCAAGACGACGGAGGGGGGCTACGAGCAGTACTTC.

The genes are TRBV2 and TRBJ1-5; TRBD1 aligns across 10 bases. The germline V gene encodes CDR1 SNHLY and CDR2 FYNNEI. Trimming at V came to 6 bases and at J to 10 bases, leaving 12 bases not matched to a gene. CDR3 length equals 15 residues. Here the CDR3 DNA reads TGTGCCAGCAGGGAAACCGGGACAGGGGTTAGCCCCCAGCATTTT. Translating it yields CASRETGTGVSPQHF.

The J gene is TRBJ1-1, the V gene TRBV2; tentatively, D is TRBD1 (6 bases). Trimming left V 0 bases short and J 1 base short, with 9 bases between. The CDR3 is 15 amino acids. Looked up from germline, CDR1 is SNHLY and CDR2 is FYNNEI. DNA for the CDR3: TGTGCCAGCAGTGAAGCCGAGACAGGGAACACTGAAGCTTTCTTT. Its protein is CASSEAETGNTEAFF.

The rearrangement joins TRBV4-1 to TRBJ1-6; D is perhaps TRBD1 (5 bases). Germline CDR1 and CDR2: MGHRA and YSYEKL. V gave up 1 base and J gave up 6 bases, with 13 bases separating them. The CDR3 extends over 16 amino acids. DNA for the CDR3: TGCGCCAGCAGCCAAGGTGAAGGGGCACTTAATTCACCCCTCCACTTT. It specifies CASSQGEGALNSPLHF.